This TCR beta chain comes out of a study of molecular identifiers for immune sequencing clone quantification. TCR libraries were built in bulk with a published protocol and specific TCR primers. TCRdb redid the calling of the PCR reads with MiXCR, one entry per CDR3 protein. The sample includes over 600,000 distinct CDR3 sequences, about 20% of them seen just once. Germline CDR1 is SGHRS and CDR2 is YFSETQ. The CDR3 totals 12 residues. Between the trimmed V and J ends, which lost 9 bases and 4 bases, there was a span of 10 bases. Many counts were recorded for this clonotype. The receptor's source is a human donor in good health. Some libraries in this study had Jurkat cell RNA spiked in. The V and J genes are TRBV5-1 and TRBJ2-2; D is unclear. Material for sequencing was naive CD8+ T cells from blood, with Jurkat cell RNA spiked in. Subset here: FACS-sorted CD8+CD4-CCR7+CD45RA+ naive T cells. The CDR3 is CAISDPTGELFF. CDR3 sequence (DNA): TGCGCCATCAGTGACCCCACCGGGGAGCTGTTTTTT.